This TCR beta chain was observed in a study of radiotherapy plus CTLA-4 blockade in lung cancer. Study-wide context: Patients showed objective responses in 18% of cases, and disease control was achieved by less than 35%.

Lung cancer patients with chemo-refractory metastatic non-small-cell disease were given focal radiation plus CTLA-4 blockade with ipilimumab. In the case of this clone: Its antigen is not known.

Trimming removed 1 base from V and 4 bases from J; junction bases left unmatched: 9. CDR1 and CDR2 (germline): KGHSH, LQKENI. The CDR3 loop spans 16 amino acids. Assay used: immunoSEQ multiplex PCR; TCRdb lists only in-frame clones, some missing. Among roughly 50,000 clones listed, about 88% were seen once. Overall study findings and caveats: In blood, TCR clones derived from the tumor expanded after radiotherapy plus ipilimumab. Response, reportedly, was best predicted by interferon-beta along with early blood T cell clone dynamics.

The chain employs TRBV18 and TRBJ2-7; 8 bases fit TRBD1. The sample was peripheral blood, taken from a patient treated with radiotherapy plus ipilimumab. The TCR comes from a human donor with non-small cell lung cancer whose response to radiotherapy plus ipilimumab could not be evaluated. The CDR3 region is CASSPQGAGGRYEQYF. CDR3 in DNA: TGTGCCAGCTCACCACAAGGGGCAGGGGGCAGGTACGAGCAGTACTTC.